These T cell receptor beta chains were read from a single sample in a study of regulatory T cells in long-lasting Graves disease. TCRdb used MiXCR to reprocess the multiplex PCR reads, holding one entry per CDR3 protein. The repertoire holds about 420,000 distinct CDR3 sequences, roughly 15% seen once, with around 23% in the top ten. This sample was also put to use in a study of T cells in Graves' hyperthyroidism and ophthalmopathy.

The sample here was peripheral blood mononuclear cells (PBMCs), taken at new diagnosis, from a patient treated with antithyroid drugs. The receptor set was obtained from a woman aged 18-29 years with Graves disease. Both conserved end residues are part of each CDR3.

v_gene: TRBV7-3; len: 15; CDR3aa: CASSSTPGVAYGYTF
v_gene: TRBV27; len: 17; CDR3aa: CASTLEGIGSYTGELFF
v_gene: TRBV29-1; len: 17; CDR3aa: CSVDGTSGSNTYNEQFF
v_gene: TRBV2; len: 14; CDR3aa: CASTTGTGNTEAFF
v_gene: TRBV24-1; len: 15; CDR3aa: CATSTTRDASYEQYF
v_gene: TRBV5-5; len: 12; CDR3aa: CASSLMRDTQYF
v_gene: TRBV4-2; len: 16; CDR3aa: CASSPFEERENNEQFF
v_gene: TRBV28; len: 13; CDR3aa: CASSPKGVETQYF
v_gene: TRBV2; len: 13; CDR3aa: CASSGGNQETQYF
v_gene: TRBV11-1; len: 14; CDR3aa: CASSLEGPGDGYTF
v_gene: TRBV5-4; len: 18; CDR3aa: CASSSQKGGPRYTGELFF
v_gene: TRBV5-1; len: 16; CDR3aa: CASSQNPTGSATEAFF
v_gene: TRBV7-3; len: 15; CDR3aa: CASSLIAGPTDTQYF
v_gene: TRBV3-1; len: 16; CDR3aa: CASSQRVSGMNTEAFF
v_gene: TRBV5-4; len: 15; CDR3aa: CASSLSAGGEDEQYF
v_gene: TRBV12-3/TRBV12-4; len: 15; CDR3aa: CASSLPGTGGETQYF
v_gene: TRBV20-1; len: 16; CDR3aa: CSARTSSGRTEDEQFF
v_gene: TRBV7-2; len: 17; CDR3aa: CASSKRLAGGSGDTQYF
v_gene: TRBV28; len: 13; CDR3aa: CAGGRGRNSPLHF
v_gene: TRBV7-9; len: 18; CDR3aa: CASSLAPLSGTRTYEQYF
v_gene: TRBV10-1; len: 13; CDR3aa: CASSELVYSEQFF
v_gene: TRBV28; len: 15; CDR3aa: CASSYRGHSLTEAFF
v_gene: TRBV6-2/TRBV6-3; len: 14; CDR3aa: CASSGGLSTDTQYF
v_gene: TRBV30; len: 13; CDR3aa: CAWSTGASVWQFF
v_gene: TRBV6-1; len: 15; CDR3aa: CASSPGRGSQETQYF
v_gene: TRBV20-1; len: 12; CDR3aa: CSAQDQTYEQYF
v_gene: TRBV6-5; len: 13; CDR3aa: CASSYVGQETQYF
v_gene: TRBV12-5; len: 20; CDR3aa: CASGLAQLTGKRGLNTEAFF
v_gene: TRBV6-5; len: 17; CDR3aa: CASSYLDRGHSNQPQHF
v_gene: TRBV20-1; len: 15; CDR3aa: CSAREGSLWAKGYTF
v_gene: TRBV24-1; len: 15; CDR3aa: CATSEVLAGAGELFF
v_gene: TRBV28; len: 13; CDR3aa: CASRSPQGDTQYF
v_gene: TRBV7-2; len: 13; CDR3aa: CASSPTGVNEQFF